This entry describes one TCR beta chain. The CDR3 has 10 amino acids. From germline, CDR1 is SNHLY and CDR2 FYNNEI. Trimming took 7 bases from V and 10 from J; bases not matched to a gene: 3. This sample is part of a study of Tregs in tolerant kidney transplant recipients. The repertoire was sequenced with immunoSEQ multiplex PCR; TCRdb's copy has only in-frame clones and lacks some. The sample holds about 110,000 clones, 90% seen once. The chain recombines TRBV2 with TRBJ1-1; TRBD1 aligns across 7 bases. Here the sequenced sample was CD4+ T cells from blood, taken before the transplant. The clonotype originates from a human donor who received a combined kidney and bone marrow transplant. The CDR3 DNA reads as TGTGCCAGCAATCAGGGGGTAGCTTTCTTT. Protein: CASNQGVAFF.